This T cell receptor (beta chain) came from a study of shared clonotypes between healthy human individuals. Comment on this clone: Its specificity is unknown.

Original processing methods: Sequence data from immunoSEQ were junction-only and lacked quality scores; consequently, filtering differed. This table comes from immunoSEQ multiplex PCR, and its TCRdb copy is limited to in-frame clones, with some not included. That table is the source of V, J and clone size, and D and trimming were worked out from the DNA. Here the sample spans approximately 2.5 million clones, around nine tenths being singletons. Study observations and caveats: Clonotypes that were shared across a handful of donors made up approximately 5% of naive CD4 clonotypes. The sole specimen, blood, was sampled, and tissue repertoires likely differ. Generally, naive subsets came out with larger estimated richness than memory subsets.

CDR3 size: 15 residues. The V end lost 1 base, the J end lost 4 bases, and 10 bases lay between the germline ends. Germline V gives CDR1 MNHEY, CDR2 SMNVEV (reference sequence). The chain has TRBV27 and TRBJ1-4; the D gene is possibly TRBD1 (6 bases). This TCR was sampled from a man aged 18-30 years in good health. The material sequenced was naive CD4+ T cells sorted from blood. Stated subset: CD45RA+ positively selected. The CDR3 nucleotides are TGTGCCAGCAGTTTATTTGGGGGCGTTAATGAAAAACTGTTTTTT. Its translation: CASSLFGGVNEKLFF. Looking up the rest from reference TRBV27 and TRBJ1-4 gives the full variable domain: EAQVTQNPRYLITVTGKKLTVTCSQNMNHEYMSWYRQDPGLGLRQIYYSMNVEVTDKGDVPEGYKVSRKEKRNFPLILESPSPNQTSLYFCASSLFGGVNEKLFFGSGTQLSVL.